The T cell receptor (beta chain) described here comes from a study of CD8 T cells in Susac syndrome. Study in general: There were Susac syndrome patients who were therapy-naive at blood draw, others on corticosteroids, and others on intravenous immunoglobulin alone.

The ends were cut back, 8 bases at V and 3 bases at J, with 6 bases in the middle. Germline CDR1 reads SGHNT; CDR2 reads YYREEE (reference sequence). This CDR3 has 12 residues. Reverse transcription of roughly 0.5 to 1 ug RNA was carried out with random hexamers. Across 54 Vbeta and 13 Jbeta, immunoSEQ multiplex PCR amplified TCR beta CDR3. Each CDR3 protein gets one entry after TCRdb re-called the immunoSEQ multiplex PCR reads with MiXCR. The sample contains about 81,000 distinct CDR3 sequences, 94% of which appear only once. V is TRBV5-4 and J is TRBJ2-6; D is undetermined. The TCR originated in a human donor with Susac syndrome. Source material: CD8+ T cells from PBMCs. For the CDR3, the DNA is TGTGCCAGTAAAGATGGGGCCAACGTCCTGACTTTC. It encodes CASKDGANVLTF.